The 23 T cell receptor beta chains below were found in one sample sequenced in a study of identical twins. Each CDR3 protein is one row after TCRdb ran MiXCR on the 5' RACE reads. The table records roughly 250,000 distinct CDR3 sequences, approximately 8% of them present only once. The same sample was also used in a study of yellow fever vaccine responses in identical twins.

Sequencing was done on a sample of CD8+ T cells sorted from blood. All receptors derive from a woman aged 18-29 years in good health.

The V and J genes are TRBV28 and TRBJ2-5, with TRBD2 identical over 9 bases. The J segment lost 5 bases and the V segment lost 2 bases, leaving 12 bases of the junction unmatched. The CDR3 loop spans 17 amino acids. The germline gives CDR1 MDHEN, CDR2 SYDVKM. CDR3: CASSLEPQREVVETQYF. The CDR3 DNA reads as TGTGCCAGCAGTTTAGAGCCCCAGCGGGAGGTGGTGGAGACCCAGTACTTC.

This clonotype was recorded at least ten times. The chain is built from TRBV4-1 and TRBJ1-2; D remains unclear. Between the trimmed V and J ends, which lost 3 bases and 7 bases, there was a span of 15 bases. The length of the CDR3 is 14 residues. CDR1 and CDR2 from the germline V gene are MGHRA and YSYEKL. The CDR3 is CASSQRSLVGGYTF. The CDR3 DNA reads as TGCGCCAGCAGCCAGAGAAGCCTGGTGGGTGGCTACACCTTC.

The chain is built from TRBV7-9 and TRBJ2-2, with 10 bases identical to TRBD2. V trimming: 5 bases; J trimming: 8 bases; junction bases outside the gene matches: 14. The length of the CDR3 is 17 residues. Germline CDR1 and CDR2: SEHNR and FQNEAQ (reference sequence). The CDR3 sequence is CASSPPPSGGFRGELFF. The CDR3 nucleotides are TGTGCCAGCAGCCCACCCCCTAGCGGGGGATTCCGTGGGGAGCTGTTTTTT.

This chain uses TRBV7-6 with TRBJ1-1, with a weak D call TRBD1 (5 bases). The germline V gene has CDR1 SGHVS and CDR2 FNYEAQ. The V gene lost 1 base and the J gene lost 1 base, with 7 bases spanning the gap. This CDR3 comprises 14 residues. CDR3 protein: CASSLEGPNTEAFF. CDR3 bases: TGTGCCAGCAGCTTAGAGGGACCGAACACTGAAGCTTTCTTT. The entire variable domain, with the rest obtained from reference TRBV7-6 and TRBJ1-1, is as follows: GAGVSQSPRYKVTKRGQDVALRCDPISGHVSLYWYRQALGQGPEFLTYFNYEAQQDKSGLPNDRFSAERPEGSISTLTIQRTEQRDSAMYRCASSLEGPNTEAFFGQGTRLTVV.

This clonotype was observed a few times. The gene calls are TRBV12-5 and TRBJ1-2; D gene uncertain. The CDR3 contains 12 residues. V lost 4 bases and J lost 5, with 8 bases in between. CDR1 LGHNT and CDR2 FRNRAP come from the germline V gene. As DNA, the CDR3 is TGTGCTAGTGGTTCGGACGTATATGGCTACACCTTC. It encodes CASGSDVYGYTF.

The sample holds a few counts of this clonotype. The rearrangement uses TRBV6-6 and TRBJ2-1; D is unclear. Per the germline V gene, CDR1 is MNHNY and CDR2 is SVGAGI (reference sequence). The CDR3 extends over 13 amino acids. V lost 2 bases to trimming and J lost 6 bases, with 8 bases between them. CDR3 residues: CASSYGTTNEQFF. CDR3 nucleotides: TGTGCCAGCAGTTACGGTACTACCAATGAGCAGTTCTTC.

This clonotype has at least ten counts. J is TRBJ2-1 and V is TRBV7-9, with TRBD1 identical over 8 bases. CDR3 length: 12 residues. Germline CDR1 SEHNR, CDR2 FQNEAQ (reference sequence). The V and J ends lost 5 bases and 13 bases, in that order; junction bases with no gene match: 7. The CDR3 reads CASSPDRVSQFF. CDR3 nucleotide sequence: TGTGCCAGCAGCCCGGACAGGGTATCTCAGTTCTTC.

In this sample, this clonotype turned up a few times. The rearrangement joins TRBV6-1 to TRBJ2-1, with D possibly TRBD1 on 5 matching bases. This CDR3 is built from 14 residues. Trimming removed 3 bases from V and 8 bases from J, with 14 bases in between. Looked up from germline, CDR1 is MNHNS and CDR2 is SASEGT. The CDR3 DNA reads TGTGCCAGCAGTGATTGGGGCTGGGTCGATGAGCAGTTCTTC. Translated: CASSDWGWVDEQFF.

The chain links TRBV11-2 to TRBJ2-2; no clear D gene. The CDR3 is made up of 12 amino acids. V lost 5 bases and J lost 7, with 8 bases in between. Germline V gene sequence: CDR1 SGHAT, CDR2 FQNNGV. Written as DNA, the CDR3 is TGTGCCAGCAGCAAGCAAAACGGGGAGCTGTTTTTT. Protein product: CASSKQNGELFF.

The chain carries TRBV9 and TRBJ2-2, with 9 bases aligning to TRBD2. The V segment lost 3 bases and the J segment 0 bases; nucleotides outside the gene matches: 3. Germline V lookup: CDR1 SGDLS, CDR2 YYNGEE. This CDR3 region has 16 residues. CDR3 nucleotide sequence: TGTGCCAGCAGCGCTACTAGCGGGTCGAACACCGGGGAGCTGTTTTTT. This translates into CASSATSGSNTGELFF.

This clonotype appeared many times. The V gene is TRBV6-1, the J gene TRBJ2-3; D is tentatively TRBD1 or TRBD2 (5 bases each). The V gene lost 5 bases and the J gene lost 0 bases, with 18 bases spanning the gap. This CDR3 region has 17 residues. The germline CDR1 and CDR2 sequences are MNHNS and SASEGT. CDR3 protein: CASSLRDPDFSTDTQYF. The CDR3 nucleotides are TGTGCCAGCAGTCTCCGGGACCCCGACTTTAGCACAGATACGCAGTATTTT.

V usage is TRBV29-1 and J usage is TRBJ2-7; the match to TRBD2 covers 7 bases. Germline V gene lookup returns CDR1 SQVTM and CDR2 ANQGSEA. The junction had 5 bases not matched to a gene; V was cut back by 4 bases and J by 2 bases. The CDR3 spans 13 residues. The CDR3 loop is CSVGLAETYEQYF. CDR3 sequence (DNA): TGCAGCGTTGGGCTAGCGGAGACCTACGAGCAGTACTTC.

The chain combines TRBV27 with TRBJ1-1, with 7 bases fitting TRBD1. J was trimmed by 5 bases and V by 4 bases; bases with no gene match: 10. This CDR3 has 15 amino acids. Germline V gene lookup returns CDR1 MNHEY and CDR2 SMNVEV (reference sequence). CDR3 sequence: CASSSRTGEVTEAFF. CDR3 nucleotide sequence: TGTGCCAGCAGTTCCCGTACAGGGGAGGTAACTGAAGCTTTCTTT.

This clonotype was picked up many times. In DNA form, the CDR3 reads TGTGCCAGCAGTCCAAGCGCGTACTACAATGAGCAGTTCTTC. Protein: CASSPSAYYNEQFF. This sequence joins TRBV28 and TRBJ2-1, with D unclear. V lost 5 bases, J lost 3 bases, and 11 bases lay in between. This CDR3 has 14 residues. In germline, CDR1 is MDHEN, CDR2 SYDVKM. Using reference TRBV28 and TRBJ2-1 for the parts outside the CDR3, the full variable domain is DVKVTQSSRYLVKRTGEKVFLECVQDMDHENMFWYRQDPGLGLRLIYFSYDVKMKEKGDIPEGYSVSREKKERFSLILESASTNQTSMYLCASSPSAYYNEQFFGPGTRLTVL.

The chain carries TRBV5-1 and TRBJ2-7; 7 nucleotides align to TRBD1. Per germline, CDR1 SGHRS and CDR2 YFSETQ. The CDR3 is made up of 15 amino acids. After removal of 0 bases from V and 5 bases from J, the junction contained 8 bases not matched to a gene. The CDR3 coding sequence is TGCGCCAGCAGCTTGGGGGGGACAGCCATGGACGAGCAGTACGTC. Amino acids: CASSLGGTAMDEQYV.

In its sample, this clonotype was seen a few times. V and J are TRBV27 and TRBJ2-7; 8 positions match TRBD1. Trimming took 3 bases from V and 7 from J; bases not matched to a gene: 11. This CDR3 has 15 amino acids. The germline V gene has CDR1 MNHEY and CDR2 SMNVEV (reference sequence). CDR3 sequence reads: CASSFGAGGMGEQYF. CDR3 in DNA: TGTGCCAGCAGTTTCGGCGCAGGGGGCATGGGGGAGCAGTACTTC.

The chain employs TRBV15 and TRBJ2-3; D call uncertain. This CDR3 contains 15 residues. The V end lost 1 base, the J end lost 2 bases, and 10 bases lay between the germline ends. From germline, CDR1 is LNHNV and CDR2 YYDKDF (reference sequence). In DNA form, the CDR3 reads TGTGCCACCAGCAGAGGCCAGGATCACACAGATACGCAGTATTTT. This codes for CATSRGQDHTDTQYF. Together with reference TRBV15 and TRBJ2-3, the CDR3 gives the full variable domain: DAMVIQNPRYQVTQFGKPVTLSCSQTLNHNVMYWYQQKSSQAPKLLFHYYDKDFNNEADTPDNFQSRRPNTSFCFLDIRSPGLGDTAMYLCATSRGQDHTDTQYFGPGTRLTVL.

This clonotype has a handful of counts. The chain carries TRBV11-2 and TRBJ1-1; D may be TRBD1 (5 bases). The CDR3 is 17 residues long. Germline assignment: CDR1 SGHAT and CDR2 FQNNGV. Trimming took off 3 bases at V and 8 bases at J, with 25 bases between the two ends. The CDR3 coding sequence is TGTGCCAGCAGCTTGGGACCACGGCCGGCGAGAGGGGCGGAAGCTTTCTTT. This sequence encodes CASSLGPRPARGAEAFF.

J is TRBJ2-7 and V is TRBV13; D could derive from TRBD1 or TRBD2 (6 bases each). CDR1 and CDR2 from the germline V gene are PRHDT and FYEKMQ (reference sequence). Trimming pared 1 base from V and 4 bases from J, leaving 17 bases between. The CDR3 runs 16 residues. Here the CDR3 DNA reads TGTGCCAGCAGCTTAGAGGGGGGTCCCTTCCCTTACGAGCAGTACTTC. It specifies CASSLEGGPFPYEQYF.

This clonotype was counted at least ten times. The gene calls are TRBV11-2 and TRBJ2-1; D might be TRBD2 (6 bases). The CDR3 covers 15 residues. Germline V gene lookup returns CDR1 SGHAT and CDR2 FQNNGV. The germline V and J ends were trimmed by 5 bases and 4 bases, with 15 bases remaining between them. Here the CDR3 reads CASSPPQAGYNEQFF. DNA for the CDR3: TGTGCCAGCAGCCCCCCCCAGGCGGGATACAATGAGCAGTTCTTC.

The rearrangement uses TRBV5-1 and TRBJ2-1, with 7 positions matching TRBD1. The trim removed 6 bases at V and 6 bases at J, leaving 12 bases unmatched. In germline, CDR1 is SGHRS, CDR2 YFSETQ. CDR3 length equals 15 residues. The CDR3 loop reads CASIYRGADRNEQFF. CDR3 bases: TGCGCCAGCATATACAGGGGAGCCGATCGCAATGAGCAGTTCTTC.

This clonotype was observed a few times. The chain carries TRBV7-8 and TRBJ2-6; tentatively, D is TRBD2 (6 bases). The CDR3 spans 17 residues. Trimming cost V 5 bases and J 0 bases, with 14 bases left between them. Germline CDR1 and CDR2: SGHVS and FQNEAQ. CDR3 in DNA: TGTGCCAGCAGCACTGGGACTTCAAGCTCTGGGGCCAACGTCCTGACTTTC. This gives the protein CASSTGTSSSGANVLTF.

This clonotype has a count of ten or more. The chain uses TRBV12-3 or TRBV12-4 and TRBJ1-1, with D maybe TRBD1 (5 bases). The CDR3 runs to 14 residues. The V and J ends lost 4 bases and 4 bases respectively, with 13 bases between them. The CDR3 loop is CASSWGLSGTEAFF. In nucleotides, the CDR3 is TGTGCCAGCAGTTGGGGACTTTCTGGCACTGAAGCTTTCTTT.